The following is a TCR beta chain sequence with its context. Antigen unknown. The record originates from a study of T cell repertoires and HLA-DP antigens. Across the study: Pre-culture CD4+ samples used about 1.1 ug DNA versus about 210 ng for CD137+CD4+ sorts.

Study outcomes and limitations: Against one allele, clones undetected before culture averaged approximately 35%; against the other, roughly 51%. Sorted CD137+ cells had clonality roughly 0.4 against both alloantigens, versus 0.03 to 0.045 pre-culture.

The primer mix covered 54 TRBV segments and 13 TRBJ segments. TCRdb keeps only in-frame clones here, not all; method: immunoSEQ multiplex PCR. The sample lists more than 90,000 clones; almost 95% were seen once. The CDR3 runs 13 residues. Germline V gives CDR1 SGHRS, CDR2 YFSETQ. Trimming pared 3 bases from V and 3 bases from J, leaving 7 bases between. The clonotype was recovered from a woman aged 18 to 35 in good health and CMV-seronegative. Material: CD4+ T cells from PBMCs. The chain uses TRBV5-1 and TRBJ1-3, with a tentative D call TRBD1 (5 bases). CDR3 region: CASSSTVGNTIYF. The DNA for the CDR3 is TGCGCCAGCAGCTCGACAGTTGGAAACACCATATATTTT. The whole variable domain, filled in from reference TRBV5-1 and TRBJ1-3, reads KAGVTQTPRYLIKTRGQQVTLSCSPISGHRSVSWYQQTPGQGLQFLFEYFSETQRNKGNFPGRFSGRQFSNSRSEMNVSTLELGDSALYLCASSSTVGNTIYFGEGSWLTVV.